A single sample gave rise to the 19 T cell receptor beta chains below, sequenced in a study of T cells after yellow fever vaccination. TCRdb fed the 5' RACE reads into MiXCR, producing one record per CDR3 protein. The profile covers more than 65,000 distinct CDR3 sequences, with about an eighth appearing a single time and just under 25% taken by the ten largest. The sequencing used CD8+ T cells not binding an NS4B(214-222) dextramer, sorted from PBMCs, collected less than 25 days after the first yellow fever vaccination. These receptors came from a man aged 18 to 30 who received the YFV17D yellow fever vaccine.

This clonotype has just a few counts. This chain links TRBV29-1 with TRBJ1-1; 8 bases match TRBD1. CDR3 size: 12 residues. Germline CDR1 and CDR2: SQVTM and ANQGSEA. After removal of 7 bases from V and 5 bases from J, the junction contained 6 bases not matched to a gene. For the CDR3, the DNA is TGCAGCGCCCGACAGGGGAGAACTGAAGCTTTCTTT. The encoded protein is CSARQGRTEAFF.

The chain is built from TRBV3-1 and TRBJ2-1; D ambiguous. The CDR3 consists of 16 residues. Germline V gives CDR1 LGHDT, CDR2 YNNKEL (reference sequence). Trimming stripped 0 bases from V and 0 bases from J, with 9 bases between. This CDR3 is CASSQEPGCSYNEQFF. DNA of the CDR3: TGTGCCAGCAGCCAAGAACCCGGGTGCTCCTACAATGAGCAGTTCTTC.

This clonotype occurred a few times. V and J are TRBV7-9 and TRBJ2-3; no reliable D call. Germline CDR1 and CDR2: SEHNR and FQNEAQ (reference sequence). With 3 bases removed from V and 0 bases from J, the gap between germline ends came to 10 bases. CDR3 length: 15 residues. DNA of the CDR3: TGTGCCAGCAGCTTCGTAGCACCTAGCACAGATACGCAGTATTTT. It is translated as CASSFVAPSTDTQYF. Full variable domain (remainder filled in from reference TRBV7-9 and TRBJ2-3): DTGVSQNPRHKITKRGQNVTFRCDPISEHNRLYWYRQTLGQGPEFLTYFQNEAQLEKSRLLSDRFSAERPKGSFSTLEIQRTEQGDSAMYLCASSFVAPSTDTQYFGPGTRLTVL.

This clonotype has a handful of counts. This chain connects TRBV27 to TRBJ2-5; a weak D match, TRBD2 (6 bases). The CDR3 has 13 residues. Trimming removed 4 bases at V and 1 base at J, with 7 bases between. CDR1 and CDR2 from the germline V gene are MNHEY and SMNVEV (reference sequence). The CDR3 loop is CASSWGLQETQYF. DNA of the CDR3: TGTGCCAGCAGTTGGGGACTCCAAGAGACCCAGTACTTC.

The J gene is TRBJ2-6, the V gene TRBV12-3 or TRBV12-4, with 8 bases that match TRBD1. The V and J ends lost 4 bases and 0 bases, in that order; junction bases with no gene match: 2. The CDR3 has 16 amino acids. The CDR3 sequence: CASSSTGGSGANVLTF. Written as DNA, the CDR3 is TGTGCCAGCAGTTCTACAGGGGGCTCTGGGGCCAACGTCCTGACTTTC.

This sequence joins TRBV3-1 and TRBJ1-5; D is uncertain. Germline loops: CDR1 LGHDT, CDR2 YNNKEL (reference sequence). V lost 1 base, J lost 3 bases, and 22 bases lay in between. The CDR3 contains 19 residues. CDR3 sequence: CASSQGDPTNPLNNQPQHF. The CDR3 bases are TGTGCCAGCAGCCAAGGGGATCCAACCAACCCCTTAAACAATCAGCCCCAGCATTTT.

CDR3 region: CASSRIGGGGAEAFF. In DNA, the CDR3 is TGTGCCAGCAGCCGTATAGGGGGGGGCGGCGCTGAAGCTTTCTTT. The chain has TRBV7-6 and TRBJ1-1; weak D call: TRBD1 (6 bases). Germline values: CDR1 SGHVS, CDR2 FNYEAQ. Trimming cost V 5 bases and J 6 bases, with 19 bases left between them. The CDR3 runs 15 residues.

This clonotype was recorded at least ten times. CDR3 sequence: CASSFSNEQFF. The CDR3 nucleotides are TGTGCCAGCAGCTTCTCGAATGAGCAGTTCTTC. The chain links TRBV5-5 to TRBJ2-1, with no clear D. The V end was cut by 2 bases, the J end by 7 bases, with 4 bases between. This CDR3 is 11 amino acids long. Germline CDR1 reads SGHKS; CDR2 reads YYEKEE (reference sequence).

The genes are TRBV29-1 and TRBJ1-1, with D possibly matching TRBD1 (6 bases). With 5 bases removed from V and 0 bases from J, the gap between germline ends came to 10 bases. The length of the CDR3 is 13 residues. CDR1 and CDR2 from the germline V gene are SQVTM and ANQGSEA. In DNA, the CDR3 is TGCAGCGTTTTGGACAGTCTGAACACTGAAGCTTTCTTT. As protein: CSVLDSLNTEAFF.

This clonotype has just a few counts. This sequence joins TRBV6-5 and TRBJ2-2; 8 bases are shared with TRBD2. Germline loops: CDR1 MNHEY, CDR2 SVGAGI. Trimming took 4 bases from V and 3 from J; bases not matched to a gene: 7. This CDR3 comprises 16 residues. Here the CDR3 reads CASSWEVAGYTGELFF. As DNA, the CDR3 is TGTGCCAGCAGTTGGGAAGTAGCGGGGTACACCGGGGAGCTGTTTTTT.

This rearrangement joins TRBV30 to TRBJ1-2, with a weak D call TRBD1 (5 bases). Trimming removed 2 bases at V and 8 bases at J, with 12 bases between. The CDR3 spans 12 residues. Germline lookup yields CDR1 GTSNPN and CDR2 SVGIG (reference sequence). Written as DNA, the CDR3 is TGTGCCTGGAGTAAGGGGTCCCGGGGCTACACCTTC. This gives the protein CAWSKGSRGYTF.

CDR3: CASSSRTGFDTGELFF. CDR3 DNA sequence: TGTGCCAGCAGCTCTCGGACAGGGTTTGACACCGGGGAGCTGTTTTTT. The V and J genes are TRBV9 and TRBJ2-2; 8 bases are shared with TRBD1. CDR1 SGDLS and CDR2 YYNGEE come from the germline V gene. The V segment lost 4 bases and the J segment 3 bases; nucleotides outside the gene matches: 8. The CDR3 extends over 16 amino acids. The full variable domain, in which reference TRBV9 and TRBJ2-2 provide the parts outside the CDR3, is DSGVTQTPKHLITATGQRVTLRCSPRSGDLSVYWYQQSLDQGLQFLIQYYNGEERAKGNILERFSAQQFPDLHSELNLSSLELGDSALYFCASSSRTGFDTGELFFGEGSRLTVL.

V and J are TRBV4-1 and TRBJ1-5, with D perhaps TRBD1 (6 bases). The germline V and J ends were trimmed by 4 bases and 7 bases, with 17 bases remaining between them. The CDR3 has 15 amino acids. Per germline, CDR1 MGHRA and CDR2 YSYEKL. CDR3: CASSPWGGAQQPQHF. The CDR3 DNA sequence: TGCGCCAGCAGCCCTTGGGGGGGGGCGCAACAGCCCCAGCATTTT.

J is TRBJ1-2 and V is TRBV7-9; tentative D call: TRBD1 (5 bases). The CDR3 runs 16 residues. With 2 bases removed from V and 0 bases from J, the gap between germline ends came to 13 bases. Germline-derived CDR1 and CDR2 are SEHNR and FQNEAQ (reference sequence). The DNA for the CDR3 is TGTGCCAGCAGCTTAAACGACAGCCCAGCTAACTATGGCTACACCTTC. This gives the protein CASSLNDSPANYGYTF.

This clonotype was seen only a few times. The V and J genes are TRBV6-2 or TRBV6-3 and TRBJ2-7; 11 positions match TRBD2. The germline V gene has CDR1 MNHEY and CDR2 SVGEGT. This CDR3 has 17 amino acids. With 0 bases clipped from V and 2 bases from J, the junction kept 6 bases outside the gene matches. CDR3 sequence reads: CASSYSLSSGGTYEQYF. The CDR3 coding sequence is TGTGCCAGCAGTTACTCCCTTTCTAGCGGGGGGACCTACGAGCAGTACTTC.

This clonotype was picked up a small number of times. The chain joins TRBV7-9 to TRBJ2-1, with TRBD2 matching over 13 bases. Germline values: CDR1 SEHNR, CDR2 FQNEAQ (reference sequence). V trimming: 5 bases; J trimming: 7 bases; junction bases outside the gene matches: 8. This CDR3 is 16 amino acids long. The DNA of the CDR3 is TGTGCCAGCAGCCCCAGACTAGCGGGGGGTCGTAATGAGCAGTTCTTC. Translating it yields CASSPRLAGGRNEQFF.

V gene TRBV19 combines with J gene TRBJ1-5; no definite D call. V was clipped by 3 bases and J by 0 bases, with 9 bases between them. This CDR3 is built from 15 residues. Germline values: CDR1 LNHDA, CDR2 SQIVND (reference sequence). As DNA, the CDR3 is TGTGCCAGTAGTATTTCACGGTATAGCAATCAGCCCCAGCATTTT. This encodes CASSISRYSNQPQHF.

The CDR3 bases are TGTGCCAGCAGGAAGTGGATCGGGGGGGCCTCCACAGATACGCAGTATTTT. This encodes CASRKWIGGASTDTQYF. This chain links TRBV27 with TRBJ2-3; 8 bases align to TRBD2. Looked up from germline, CDR1 is MNHEY and CDR2 is SMNVEV (reference sequence). V shed 6 bases, J shed 2 bases, and the junction held 13 bases outside the gene matches. The CDR3 consists of 17 residues.

The chain recombines TRBV4-3 with TRBJ2-7; TRBD1 agrees at 9 bases. CDR3 length equals 15 residues. The V segment lost 4 bases and the J segment 2 bases; nucleotides outside the gene matches: 6. CDR1 and CDR2 from the germline V gene are LGHNA and YSLEER. Here the CDR3 reads CASSRGTGRPYEQYF. The CDR3 nucleotides are TGCGCCAGCAGCCGGGGGACAGGGAGGCCCTACGAGCAGTACTTC.